Listed below are T cell receptor beta chains from one sample, sequenced in a study of spatial heterogeneity in lung cancer. One entry per CDR3 protein, called by TCRdb with MiXCR from the 5' RACE reads. Of 20,000 to 25,000 distinct CDR3 sequences detected, under 8% appear once; the ten largest clones hold about a tenth. Source: lung tumor tissue, taken at surgery. The receptors derive from a male donor with early-stage non-small cell lung cancer. The CDR3 runs from the conserved cysteine through the conserved F or W. D genes are given only for firm matches. A clone size is listed for some rows: how often the clone was seen (once, few, many), or a class if it is expanded.

TRBJ2-5	TRBV27	TRBD2	many	TGTGCCAGCTCGCCTACGCGGGAGAAGGAGACCCAGTACTTC	CASSPTREKETQYF
TRBJ1-2	TRBV20-1	TRBD1	.	TGCAGTGCGATGAGACAGGGGAACTATGGCTACACCTTC	CSAMRQGNYGYTF
TRBJ2-1	TRBV21-1	.	many	TGTGCCAGCAGCGGACAGGGTCGCAATGAGCAGTTCTTC	CASSGQGRNEQFF
TRBJ2-7	TRBV19	TRBD2	.	TGTGCCAGTAGTATCGCGGGAGGGCCGTCTTACGAGCAGTACTTC	CASSIAGGPSYEQYF
TRBJ1-2	TRBV4-3	.	many	TGCGCCAGCAGCCAAGGGGGACTCTATGGCTACACCTTC	CASSQGGLYGYTF
TRBJ2-2	TRBV28	.	many	TGTGCCAGCAGTCGAGCCGGGGAGCTGTTTTTT	CASSRAGELFF
TRBJ2-7	TRBV5-4	TRBD2	many	TGTGCCAGCAGCTCCGGAACACTAGCGGGAGGCCCCGACTACGAGCAGTACTTC	CASSSGTLAGGPDYEQYF
TRBJ2-3	TRBV7-2	.	many	TGTGCCAGCAGCCAGGAAGTGGGTACGCAGTATTTT	CASSQEVGTQYF
TRBJ2-7	TRBV11-1	.	many	TGTGCCAGCAGCTTCAGACGCGAGCAGTACTTC	CASSFRREQYF
TRBJ1-3	TRBV3-1	.	many	TGTGCCAGCAGCCAAGCCGGGGCGGACACCATATATTTT	CASSQAGADTIYF
TRBJ2-4	TRBV12-3/TRBV12-4	.	many	TGTGCCAGCACCTTGGGGGGGGCAGGAAACATTCAGTACTTC	CASTLGGAGNIQYF
TRBJ1-5	TRBV28	TRBD1	many	TGTGCCAGCACGAGGACAGGGGACAATCAGCCCCAGCATTTT	CASTRTGDNQPQHF
TRBJ2-7	TRBV20-1	TRBD2	many	TGCAGTGCCCACAGTCCTGCGGGAGGGTTCCGCGAGCAGTACTTC	CSAHSPAGGFREQYF
TRBJ2-7	TRBV29-1	.	medium-sized	TGCAGCGTTGGATCCGGGACACGGAAAATGACCTACGAGCAGTACTTC	CSVGSGTRKMTYEQYF
TRBJ1-2	TRBV6-2/TRBV6-3	TRBD1	many	TGTGCCAGCAGAGGACCTGGGACAGGGGGGATCTTCCTCTATGGCTACACCTTC	CASRGPGTGGIFLYGYTF
TRBJ2-3	TRBV10-3	.	.	TGTGCCATCAGTGAGCGGACCGGAACAATCACAGATACGCAGTATTTT	CAISERTGTITDTQYF
TRBJ1-4	TRBV15	.	.	TGTGCCACCAGCAGACTAGGGGGAGGGGAAAAACTGTTTTTT	CATSRLGGGEKLFF
TRBJ2-4	TRBV2	TRBD1	many	TGTGCCAGCATCAAATCGCGAACTGGGACAGCCTTCAAAAACATTCAGTACTTC	CASIKSRTGTAFKNIQYF
TRBJ2-3	TRBV5-1	.	few	TGCGCCAGCAGCTTCCCAGAAAGTTTTGATACGCAGTATTTT	CASSFPESFDTQYF
TRBJ1-6	TRBV27	.	many	TGTGCCAGCAGTCCCCGTGGGGGGGGGCGAGCCCTCCACTTT	CASSPRGGGRALHF
TRBJ2-7	TRBV29-1	.	many	TGCAGCGTTGTTAGGGGGGGGCGCGCCTCCGAGCAGTACTTC	CSVVRGGRASEQYF
TRBJ2-1	TRBV12-3/TRBV12-4	TRBD2	many	TGTGCCAGCAGTTTACGGCCTAGCGGAAACAATGAGCAGTTCTTC	CASSLRPSGNNEQFF
TRBJ2-6	TRBV7-9	.	many	TGTGCCAGCAGCTTGCCACGTGGAGGAGGCTCTGGGGCCAACGTCCTGACTTTC	CASSLPRGGGSGANVLTF
TRBJ1-5	TRBV9	.	medium-sized	TGTGCCAGCAGTCGCAGAGAGAGCAATCAGCCCCAGCATTTT	CASSRRESNQPQHF
TRBJ2-7	TRBV6-5	.	.	TGTGCCAGCAGTCTACAGGGTGGTCTGAGCGAGCAGTACTTC	CASSLQGGLSEQYF
TRBJ2-3	TRBV3-1	.	many	TGTGCCAGCAGCCAAGATCTGCTCCCAGATACGCAGTATTTT	CASSQDLLPDTQYF
TRBJ2-7	TRBV5-6	.	many	TGTGCCAGCAGCTTTGCGGGGAACGGCCTCTACGAGCAGTACTTC	CASSFAGNGLYEQYF
TRBJ2-3	TRBV2	.	many	TGTGCCAGCCGTAGATCTAGCACCCGCACAGATACGCAGTATTTT	CASRRSSTRTDTQYF
TRBJ2-2	TRBV7-2	.	many	TGTGCCAGCAGCAAGGCCGGCATTTGGGGGGAGCTGTTTTTT	CASSKAGIWGELFF
TRBJ1-1	TRBV7-9	.	many	TGTGCCAGCAGCTTAACTCACAGGGATACTGAAGCTTTCTTT	CASSLTHRDTEAFF
TRBJ2-6	TRBV2	TRBD1	many	TGTGCCAGCAGCCCCAGAGGGGGCGGCTCTGGGGCCAACGTCCTGACTTTC	CASSPRGGGSGANVLTF
TRBJ2-6	TRBV28	.	.	TGTGCCAGCGCAAGGAGGGCTACTGGGGCCAACGTCCTGACTTTC	CASARRATGANVLTF
TRBJ1-2	TRBV6-5	.	few	TGTGCCAGCAGTCTTCCTTTCGGGGGCGGCTACACCTTC	CASSLPFGGGYTF
TRBJ1-5	TRBV10-2	.	many	TGCGCCAGCAGTTATCAGGGGAATCAGCCCCAGCATTTT	CASSYQGNQPQHF
TRBJ2-7	TRBV7-2	.	many	TGTGCCAGCAGCCTCGGGACATCCCCCTACGAGCAGTACTTC	CASSLGTSPYEQYF
TRBJ1-6	TRBV30	.	many	TGTGCCTGGGTTCAAGGATTTGATTCACCCCTCCACTTT	CAWVQGFDSPLHF
TRBJ1-6	TRBV7-2	.	many	TGTGCCAGCAGCTTAAGGGGGGCATTCCTCCACTTT	CASSLRGAFLHF
TRBJ2-7	TRBV27	TRBD1	few	TGTGCCAGCACTGGACAGGGTATCTCCGGGCAGTACTTC	CASTGQGISGQYF
TRBJ2-1	TRBV9	.	many	TGTGCCAGCAGCGTAAGCGGCAGCTCCTACAATGAGCAGTTCTTC	CASSVSGSSYNEQFF
TRBJ2-1	TRBV2	TRBD2	many	TGTGCCAGCATACTAGCGGGAGGGGGGAATGAGCAGTTCTTC	CASILAGGGNEQFF
TRBJ2-3	TRBV7-3	.	many	TGTGCCAGCAGCTTACGGAGATCCACAGATACGCAGTATTTT	CASSLRRSTDTQYF